A selection of T cell receptor beta chains follows, all from one sample in a study of regulatory T cells in long-lasting Graves disease. TCRdb re-called the multiplex PCR reads through MiXCR, storing one row per CDR3 protein. The table lists roughly 560,000 distinct CDR3 sequences, around 12% of them singletons. In addition, the sample was reused for a study of T cells in Graves' hyperthyroidism and ophthalmopathy.

Sequenced here: peripheral blood mononuclear cells (PBMCs), sampled at new diagnosis, from a patient treated with antithyroid drugs. The receptors derive from a woman aged 25 to 39 with Graves disease. The CDR3 runs from the conserved cysteine through the conserved F or W. Each record gives: J gene, D gene, clone size, V gene, CDR3 DNA, CDR3 protein. A D gene is named only where the DNA matches it firmly. The size field is filled for only some rows; it gives once, few, many or a size class.

j_gene: TRBJ1-1; d_gene: TRBD1; abundance: -; v_gene: TRBV7-2; CDR3nt: TGTGCCAGCAGCACTCTAGGGGGCGCAGGGACTGAAGCTTTCTTT; CDR3aa: CASSTLGGAGTEAFF
j_gene: TRBJ2-1; d_gene: -; abundance: many; v_gene: TRBV6-5; CDR3nt: TGTGCCAGCAGTTACGGAGGCGGCCCAAACAATGAGCAGTTCTTC; CDR3aa: CASSYGGGPNNEQFF
j_gene: TRBJ1-6; d_gene: -; abundance: -; v_gene: TRBV5-1; CDR3nt: TGCGCCAGCAGCTTGGAGGCGGGGGATTCACCCCTCCACTTT; CDR3aa: CASSLEAGDSPLHF
j_gene: TRBJ2-5; d_gene: -; abundance: many; v_gene: TRBV20-1; CDR3nt: TGCAGTGCTAGAGACGGAGGGCGAGAGACCCAGTACTTC; CDR3aa: CSARDGGRETQYF
j_gene: TRBJ1-5; d_gene: -; abundance: -; v_gene: TRBV20-1; CDR3nt: TGCAGTGCTAGAGGTGTCGGGGGTATCCAAAGCAATCAGCCCCAGCATTTT; CDR3aa: CSARGVGGIQSNQPQHF
j_gene: TRBJ1-1; d_gene: -; abundance: many; v_gene: TRBV2; CDR3nt: TGTGCCAGCAGGCTGGTCACTGAAGCTTTCTTT; CDR3aa: CASRLVTEAFF
j_gene: TRBJ1-4; d_gene: -; abundance: many; v_gene: TRBV28; CDR3nt: TGTGCCAGCACTAAAGCAGGCTTTGGGAGTGAAAAACTGTTTTTT; CDR3aa: CASTKAGFGSEKLFF
j_gene: TRBJ1-1; d_gene: -; abundance: many; v_gene: TRBV12-3/TRBV12-4; CDR3nt: TGTGCCAGCAGTCACCTCCGGACACTGAACACTGAAGCTTTCTTT; CDR3aa: CASSHLRTLNTEAFF
j_gene: TRBJ1-5; d_gene: -; abundance: -; v_gene: TRBV19; CDR3nt: TGTGCCAGTAGTTTCAGACATCGGACTCAGCCCCAGCATTTT; CDR3aa: CASSFRHRTQPQHF
j_gene: TRBJ2-1; d_gene: TRBD2; abundance: many; v_gene: TRBV20-1; CDR3nt: TGCAGTGCCACTAGCGGGAGCGACTACAATGAGCAGTTCTTC; CDR3aa: CSATSGSDYNEQFF
j_gene: TRBJ1-2; d_gene: -; abundance: many; v_gene: TRBV12-3/TRBV12-4; CDR3nt: TGTGCCAGCAGTTTAGGCGGATATCAACAATCTAAAAACTATGGCTACACCTTC; CDR3aa: CASSLGGYQQSKNYGYTF
j_gene: TRBJ2-1; d_gene: -; abundance: many; v_gene: TRBV20-1; CDR3nt: TGCAGTGCTAGGTCCGTTACTAGGATTGAGCAGTTCTTC; CDR3aa: CSARSVTRIEQFF
j_gene: TRBJ2-5; d_gene: TRBD2; abundance: -; v_gene: TRBV28; CDR3nt: TGTGCCAGCAGTTCTCGGACTAGCGGGAGGCGGACCCAGTACTTC; CDR3aa: CASSSRTSGRRTQYF
j_gene: TRBJ1-2; d_gene: -; abundance: many; v_gene: TRBV12-5; CDR3nt: TGTGCTAGTGGTTTGGTACGTTCTAACCTACCAGCCGGACCTCTATATGGCTACACCTTC; CDR3aa: CASGLVRSNLPAGPLYGYTF
j_gene: TRBJ2-1; d_gene: -; abundance: many; v_gene: TRBV2; CDR3nt: TGTGCCAGCAGTGGCCCACAGGGCTACAATGAGCAGTTCTTC; CDR3aa: CASSGPQGYNEQFF
j_gene: TRBJ2-1; d_gene: TRBD2; abundance: many; v_gene: TRBV3-1; CDR3nt: TGTGCCAGCAGCCAAGTAAGAGCGGGAGCTCTGTTCTTC; CDR3aa: CASSQVRAGALFF
j_gene: TRBJ1-1; d_gene: TRBD1; abundance: -; v_gene: TRBV9; CDR3nt: TGTGCCAGCAGCGCGGGACAGGTGGAAACTGAAGCTTTCTTT; CDR3aa: CASSAGQVETEAFF
j_gene: TRBJ2-5; d_gene: TRBD1; abundance: few; v_gene: TRBV2; CDR3nt: TGTGCCAGCAGTTCGGGACAGGGGGCAGGAGAGACCCAGTACTTC; CDR3aa: CASSSGQGAGETQYF
j_gene: TRBJ2-4; d_gene: TRBD1; abundance: many; v_gene: TRBV5-5; CDR3nt: TGTGCCAGCAGCTTGGACAGGGGCAGGAACATTCAGTACTTC; CDR3aa: CASSLDRGRNIQYF
j_gene: TRBJ1-5; d_gene: -; abundance: many; v_gene: TRBV28; CDR3nt: TGTGCCAGCAGCCTGACTTCTCAGCCCCAGCATTTT; CDR3aa: CASSLTSQPQHF
j_gene: TRBJ2-1; d_gene: TRBD1; abundance: few; v_gene: TRBV5-8; CDR3nt: TGTGCCAGCAGCTTGATGGTATGGGGACAGGGGAATCCGGTAGATGAGCAGTTCTTC; CDR3aa: CASSLMVWGQGNPVDEQFF
j_gene: TRBJ2-3; d_gene: TRBD2; abundance: many; v_gene: TRBV20-1; CDR3nt: TGCAGTGCTAGTGGACTAGCGGGAGTGAGAGATACGCAGTATTTT; CDR3aa: CSASGLAGVRDTQYF